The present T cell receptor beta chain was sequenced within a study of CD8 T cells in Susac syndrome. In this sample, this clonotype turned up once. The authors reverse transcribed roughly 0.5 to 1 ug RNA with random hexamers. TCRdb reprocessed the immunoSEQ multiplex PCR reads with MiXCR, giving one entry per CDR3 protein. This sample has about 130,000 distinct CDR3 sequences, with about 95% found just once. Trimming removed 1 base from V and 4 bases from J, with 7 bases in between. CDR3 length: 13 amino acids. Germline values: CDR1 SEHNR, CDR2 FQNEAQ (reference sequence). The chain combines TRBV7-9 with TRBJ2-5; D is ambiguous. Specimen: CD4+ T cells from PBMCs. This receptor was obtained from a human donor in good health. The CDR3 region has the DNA TGTGCCAGCAGCTTAGATTGGCGAGAGACCCAGTACTTC. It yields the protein CASSLDWRETQYF.